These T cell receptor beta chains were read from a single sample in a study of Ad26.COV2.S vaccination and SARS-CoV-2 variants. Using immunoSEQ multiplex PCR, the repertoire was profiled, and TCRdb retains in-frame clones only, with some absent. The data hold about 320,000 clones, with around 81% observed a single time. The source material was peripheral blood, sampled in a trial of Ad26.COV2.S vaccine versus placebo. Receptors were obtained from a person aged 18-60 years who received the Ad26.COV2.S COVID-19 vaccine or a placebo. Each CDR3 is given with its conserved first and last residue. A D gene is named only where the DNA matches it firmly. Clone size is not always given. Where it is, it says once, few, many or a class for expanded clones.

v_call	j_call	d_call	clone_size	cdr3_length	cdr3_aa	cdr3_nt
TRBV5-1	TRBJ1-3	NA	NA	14	CASSTGTAGNTIYF	TGCGCCAGCAGTACTGGGACGGCCGGAAACACCATATATTTT
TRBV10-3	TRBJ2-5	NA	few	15	CAISERPGAGETQYF	TGTGCCATCAGTGAGCGTCCGGGCGCCGGAGAGACCCAGTACTTC
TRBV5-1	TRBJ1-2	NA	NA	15	CASSLGGVTNYGYTF	TGCGCCAGCAGCTTGGGAGGGGTGACAAACTATGGCTACACCTTC
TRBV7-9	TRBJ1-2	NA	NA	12	CASSSTGSGYTF	TGTGCCAGCAGCTCTACAGGGAGCGGCTACACCTTC
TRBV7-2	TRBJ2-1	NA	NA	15	CASSSELAYYNEQFF	TGTGCCAGCAGCTCAGAGCTAGCGTATTACAATGAGCAGTTCTTC
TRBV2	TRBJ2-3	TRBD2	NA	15	CASRAGTTNTDTQYF	TGTGCCAGCAGGGCCGGGACTACTAACACAGATACGCAGTATTTT
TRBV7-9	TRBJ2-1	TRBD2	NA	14	CASSLAGTNNEQFF	TGTGCCAGCAGCTTAGCAGGGACTAACAATGAGCAGTTCTTC
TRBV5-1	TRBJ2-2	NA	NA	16	CASRTAISLNTGELFF	TGCGCCAGCAGAACAGCCATTTCCCTTAACACCGGGGAGCTGTTTTTT
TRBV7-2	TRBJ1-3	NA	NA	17	CASSLARNPSSGNTIYF	TGTGCCAGCAGCTTAGCGCGCAACCCGAGCTCTGGAAACACCATATATTTT
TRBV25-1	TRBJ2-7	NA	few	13	CASRTPTTGEQYF	TGTGCCAGCAGAACTCCCACTACGGGAGAGCAGTACTTC
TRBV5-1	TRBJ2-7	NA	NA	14	CASSLVGQSLEQYF	TGCGCCAGCAGCTTGGTAGGCCAGTCCCTCGAGCAGTACTTC
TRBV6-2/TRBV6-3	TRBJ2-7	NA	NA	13	CASSYVPGNEQYF	TGTGCCAGCAGTTACGTTCCGGGCAACGAGCAGTACTTC
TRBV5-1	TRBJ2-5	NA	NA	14	CASSLGLPKETQYF	TGCGCCAGCAGCTTGGGGCTGCCAAAAGAGACCCAGTACTTC
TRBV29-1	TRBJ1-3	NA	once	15	CSVEGLGGTGNTIYF	TGCAGCGTTGAAGGGTTGGGGGGGACTGGAAACACCATATATTTT
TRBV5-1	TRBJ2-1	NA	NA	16	CASSLAAGSSYNEQFF	TGCGCCAGCAGCTTGGCTGCGGGCAGTTCCTACAATGAGCAGTTCTTC
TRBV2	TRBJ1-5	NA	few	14	CASSEIVSNQPQHF	TGTGCCAGCAGTGAAATTGTTAGCAATCAGCCCCAGCATTTT
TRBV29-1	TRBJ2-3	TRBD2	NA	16	CSVEDPERGRTDTQYF	TGCAGCGTTGAAGATCCTGAGCGGGGACGCACAGATACGCAGTATTTT
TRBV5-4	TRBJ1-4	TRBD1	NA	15	CASSLTQQGAARLFF	TGTGCCAGCAGCTTGACTCAACAGGGGGCTGCCCGGCTGTTTTTT
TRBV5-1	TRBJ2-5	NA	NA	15	CASSLAPGHQETQYF	TGCGCCAGCAGCTTGGCCCCGGGACACCAAGAGACCCAGTACTTC
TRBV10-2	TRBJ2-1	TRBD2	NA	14	CASRTSGGRNEQFF	TGCGCCAGCAGGACTAGCGGGGGTCGGAATGAGCAGTTCTTC
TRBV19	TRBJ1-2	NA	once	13	CASRLTVAEGYTF	TGTGCCAGTAGGCTGACAGTTGCGGAAGGCTACACCTTC
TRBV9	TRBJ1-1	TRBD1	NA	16	CASSVAPVPGGTEAFF	TGTGCCAGCAGCGTAGCTCCCGTCCCAGGGGGGACTGAAGCTTTCTTT
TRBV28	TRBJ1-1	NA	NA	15	CASSLGGTMNTEAFF	TGTGCCAGCAGTTTAGGAGGGACCATGAACACTGAAGCTTTCTTT
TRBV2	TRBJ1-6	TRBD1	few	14	CASSDQGGNSPLHF	TGTGCCAGCAGTGATCAGGGGGGCAATTCACCCCTCCACTTT